Presented here are 5 T cell receptor beta chains from one specimen sequenced in a study of T-cell memory formation after mild COVID-19. Using its own MiXCR run on the 5' RACE reads, TCRdb lists one record per CDR3 protein. The sample contains around 450,000 distinct CDR3 sequences, 24% of which appear only once. The sequencing input was PBMCs or a T cell subset sorted from them (not recorded which). The receptors here all came from an adult woman who had mild COVID-19 (a few samples of this study predate the infection). Cell type and time point are not known.

This clonotype turned up a few times. The genes are TRBV7-9 and TRBJ2-4; TRBD1 is a possible D gene (6 bases). Germline assignment: CDR1 SEHNR and CDR2 FQNEAQ (reference sequence). CDR3 size: 14 residues. V was pared by 2 bases and J by 1 base, with 6 bases between. CDR3 in amino acids: CASSLQGAKNIQYF. DNA of the CDR3: TGTGCCAGCAGCTTACAGGGGGCCAAAAACATTCAGTACTTC.

This clonotype was counted only a few times. The rearrangement joins TRBV12-3 or TRBV12-4 to TRBJ2-7, with 9 positions matching TRBD1. The CDR3 is made up of 14 amino acids. Trimming at V came to 8 bases and at J to 7 bases, leaving 12 bases not matched to a gene. The DNA for the CDR3 is TGTGCCAGCGGTGAACAGGGGGCGACGAGGGAGCAGTACTTC. Encoded protein: CASGEQGATREQYF.

The chain uses TRBV20-1 and TRBJ2-1; 7 bases fit TRBD2. V dropped 2 bases and J dropped 4; count of bases not matched to a gene: 5. Germline values: CDR1 DFQATT, CDR2 SNEGSKA (reference sequence). This CDR3 has 14 residues. CDR3 nucleotide sequence: TGCAGTGCTAGACGCGGGAGTGATTACAATGAGCAGTTCTTC. Its protein product is CSARRGSDYNEQFF.

This clonotype was found many times. The chain has TRBV20-1 and TRBJ2-1; TRBD2 agrees at 7 bases. This CDR3 contains 17 residues. With 0 bases clipped from V and 4 bases from J, the junction kept 12 bases outside the gene matches. The germline CDR1 and CDR2 sequences are DFQATT and SNEGSKA (reference sequence). Written as DNA, the CDR3 is TGCAGTGCTAGAGAGGCTAGCGGACGCTCAATATACAATGAGCAGTTCTTC. Protein product: CSAREASGRSIYNEQFF.

Only a few counts were recorded for this clonotype. The rearrangement joins TRBV7-2 to TRBJ1-1, with D unresolved. The V gene lost 2 bases and the J gene lost 3 bases, with 16 bases spanning the gap. Per germline, CDR1 SGHTA and CDR2 FQGNSA. The CDR3 is 16 residues long. The CDR3 protein is CASSLFSRRLYTEAFF. CDR3 in DNA: TGTGCCAGCAGCTTATTCTCACGCAGGCTCTACACTGAAGCTTTCTTT.